Listed here are 26 T cell receptor beta chains from one sample, sequenced in a study of shared clonotypes between healthy human individuals. Repertoires were generated with immunoSEQ multiplex PCR, while TCRdb's copy carries only in-frame clones and drops some. The table has under 1,900,000 clones, just under 99% seen once. The sample comprised naive CD4+ T cells sorted from blood. The subset denotes: CD45RA+ positively selected. The source of these receptors is a man aged 25 to 40 in good health.

This clone was counted a single time. The same CDR3 is also encoded by other DNA sequences in this sample. The chain recombines TRBV18 with TRBJ1-3; D remains unclear. The V gene's germline CDR1 is KGHSH and CDR2 LQKENI. The CDR3 consists of 13 residues. With 0 bases removed from V and 7 bases from J, the gap between germline ends came to 7 bases. DNA for the CDR3: TGTGCCAGCTCACCACCGGGCCGGAACACCATATATTTT. It translates to CASSPPGRNTIYF.

The chain uses TRBV6-6 and TRBJ2-3; 9 bases are a match to TRBD2. This CDR3 comprises 14 residues. The ends lost 8 bases at V and 5 bases at J; junction bases unmatched: 8. Germline V gene sequence: CDR1 MNHNY, CDR2 SVGAGI (reference sequence). The CDR3 region has the DNA TGTGCCAGCGGGCGGACTAGCGCCGAAGATACGCAGTATTTT. Residues: CASGRTSAEDTQYF.

This CDR3 reads CASSLYPGSARSSGNTIYF. The CDR3 coding sequence is TGTGCCAGCAGCTTATATCCCGGATCGGCACGCTCCTCTGGAAACACCATATATTTT. This sequence joins TRBV7-8 and TRBJ1-3; D ambiguous. CDR3 length: 19 amino acids. Germline V CDR1 and CDR2: SGHVS, FQNEAQ. Trimming left V 2 bases short and J 0 bases short, with 20 bases between.

V usage is TRBV18 and J usage is TRBJ2-4; D ambiguous. The CDR3 is made up of 14 amino acids. V was pared by 8 bases and J by 0 bases, with 11 bases between. In germline, CDR1 is KGHSH, CDR2 LQKENI. CDR3 protein: CASALERAKNIQYF. In DNA form, the CDR3 reads TGTGCCAGCGCGTTAGAGAGAGCCAAAAACATTCAGTACTTC.

The chain joins TRBV7-8 to TRBJ1-3, with a possible D match to TRBD1 (5 bases). Between the trimmed V and J ends, which lost 3 bases and 0 bases, there was a span of 15 bases. From germline, CDR1 is SGHVS and CDR2 FQNEAQ. The CDR3 loop spans 17 amino acids. CDR3 loop: CASSFSPRQGSGNTIYF. The CDR3 region has the DNA TGTGCCAGCAGCTTTTCTCCGAGGCAGGGCTCTGGAAACACCATATATTTT.

The chain employs TRBV7-2 and TRBJ2-7; TRBD2 matches 7 bases. The CDR3 runs to 16 residues. Unmatched junction bases numbered 10, after V lost 5 bases and J lost 0 bases. In germline, CDR1 is SGHTA, CDR2 FQGNSA. CDR3 amino acids: CASSRYTSASSYEQYF. The CDR3 DNA is TGTGCCAGCAGCCGGTACACTAGCGCAAGCTCCTACGAGCAGTACTTC.

This chain joins TRBV9 and TRBJ1-3, with D possibly matching TRBD1 (5 bases). The ends were cut back, 3 bases at V and 4 bases at J, with 11 bases in the middle. There are 14 residues in the CDR3. Per the germline V gene, CDR1 is SGDLS and CDR2 is YYNGEE. CDR3 sequence: CASSGRGTGNTIYF. In DNA, the CDR3 is TGTGCCAGCAGCGGCCGAGGGACCGGAAACACCATATATTTT.

V is TRBV9 and J is TRBJ1-3; the D gene is possibly TRBD1 (5 bases). Looked up from germline, CDR1 is SGDLS and CDR2 is YYNGEE. This CDR3 region has 16 residues. Deletions cut 0 bases from V and 0 bases from J, with 10 bases between. The CDR3 region is CASSVEAGTSGNTIYF. In DNA, the CDR3 is TGTGCCAGCAGCGTAGAGGCAGGGACCTCTGGAAACACCATATATTTT.

V is TRBV9 and J is TRBJ2-2; 8 nucleotides line up with TRBD2. The CDR3 contains 15 residues. V was pared by 4 bases and J by 5 bases, with 7 bases of the junction left unmatched. Germline loops: CDR1 SGDLS, CDR2 YYNGEE. This CDR3 reads CASSPGTRHTGELFF. The CDR3 region has the DNA TGTGCCAGCAGCCCCGGGACTAGACATACCGGGGAGCTGTTTTTT.

This chain uses TRBV28 with TRBJ1-3, with 7 bases aligning to TRBD1. CDR1 and CDR2 (germline): MDHEN, SYDVKM. The junction had 9 bases not matched to a gene; V was cut back by 3 bases and J by 4 bases. The CDR3 covers 16 residues. The CDR3 sequence: CASSFPLSTGGNTIYF. The CDR3 nucleotides read TGTGCCAGCAGTTTTCCCCTGTCGACAGGGGGAAACACCATATATTTT.

Here the CDR3 reads CASSSGTGRGNTIYF. CDR3 in DNA: TGTGCCAGCAGCTCCGGGACAGGGCGCGGAAACACCATATATTTT. The gene calls are TRBV7-3 and TRBJ1-3; 9 bases fit TRBD1. The germline CDR1 and CDR2 sequences are SGHTA and FQGTGA. The trim removed 4 bases at V and 4 bases at J, leaving 5 bases unmatched. This CDR3 has 15 residues. Complete variable domain (other parts from reference TRBV7-3 and TRBJ1-3): GAGVSQTPSNKVTEKGKYVELRCDPISGHTALYWYRQSLGQGPEFLIYFQGTGAADDSGLPNDRFFAVRPEGSVSTLKIQRTERGDSAVYLCASSSGTGRGNTIYFGEGSWLTVV.

The J gene is TRBJ2-1, the V gene TRBV25-1, with TRBD1 as a possible D gene (6 bases). CDR1 MGHDK and CDR2 SYGVNS come from the germline V gene. The CDR3 loop spans 13 amino acids. Trimming took 7 bases from V and 5 from J, leaving 12 bases between them. CDR3 in DNA: TGTGCCAGCAATCCTACAGGGAACAATGAGCAGTTCTTC. Residues: CASNPTGNNEQFF.

The genes are TRBV28 and TRBJ2-5; a possible D gene is TRBD2 (6 bases). V dropped 6 bases and J dropped 4 bases, with 9 bases sitting between them. The germline CDR1 and CDR2 sequences are MDHEN and SYDVKM. This CDR3 spans 12 amino acids. CDR3: CASSTAGETQYF. CDR3 sequence (DNA): TGTGCCAGCAGCACAGCGGGAGAGACCCAGTACTTC.

The rearrangement joins TRBV30 to TRBJ2-1; 7 nucleotides match TRBD2. J gave up 2 bases and V 0 bases, and 19 bases lay outside the gene matches. The CDR3 is made up of 20 amino acids. Germline V gives CDR1 GTSNPN, CDR2 SVGIG (reference sequence). CDR3 residues: CAWSVSSWGGERLAYNEQFF. The CDR3 nucleotides are TGTGCCTGGAGTGTATCTTCCTGGGGGGGAGAGAGACTAGCCTACAATGAGCAGTTCTTC.

CDR3 sequence (DNA): TGTGCCATCAGTGCCGAGACTAGCGTGCAGTACTTC. It is translated as CAISAETSVQYF. This chain links TRBV10-3 with TRBJ2-7; 8 bases match TRBD2. This CDR3 is 12 amino acids long. V lost 4 bases, J lost 9 bases, and 5 bases stayed unmatched. CDR1 is ENHRY and CDR2 is SYGVKD in the germline V gene.

The CDR3 sequence is CASSPGRTSGVLSTQYF. The CDR3 region has the DNA TGTGCCAGCAGTCCCGGCCGGACTAGCGGGGTTCTCTCTACGCAGTATTTT. V is TRBV28 and J is TRBJ2-3; TRBD2 aligns across 12 bases. The CDR3 spans 17 residues. Germline trimming cut 5 bases from V and 8 bases from J; bases unmatched to any gene: 14. Germline V gives CDR1 MDHEN, CDR2 SYDVKM.

The V gene is TRBV4-3, the J gene TRBJ2-5; D uncertain. The CDR3 covers 14 residues. The ends were cut back, 1 base at V and 7 bases at J, with 13 bases in the middle. Germline V gene lookup returns CDR1 LGHNA and CDR2 YSLEER. As DNA, the CDR3 is TGCGCCAGCAGCCAAGGGCCCGTAATGGGGACCCAGTACTTC. Translating it yields CASSQGPVMGTQYF.

The rearrangement links TRBV7-9 to TRBJ2-2; D uncertain. V was cut by 1 base and J by 4 bases, with 7 bases left in between. The CDR3 is 14 residues long. Germline values: CDR1 SEHNR, CDR2 FQNEAQ (reference sequence). The CDR3 region has the DNA TGTGCCAGCAGCTTAGGACTTTCCACCGGGGAGCTGTTTTTT. It is translated as CASSLGLSTGELFF.

V and J are TRBV10-1 and TRBJ2-5, with D perhaps TRBD1 (6 bases). V was clipped by 0 bases and J by 5 bases, with 13 bases between them. Germline V gene data show CDR1 as WNHNN and CDR2 as SYGVQD (reference sequence). This CDR3 is built from 15 residues. Here the CDR3 DNA reads TGCGCCAGCAGTGAGTCGGGGGCAGGGTGGGAGACCCAGTACTTC. Translated: CASSESGAGWETQYF.

The rearrangement joins TRBV5-1 to TRBJ1-1, with D hard to call. CDR1 is SGHRS, CDR2 YFSETQ, per germline. Trimming took off 1 base at V and 6 bases at J, with 10 bases between the two ends. The CDR3 is made up of 13 amino acids. The CDR3 protein is CASSLPGSSEAFF. For the CDR3, the DNA is TGCGCCAGCAGCTTGCCCGGGTCATCTGAAGCTTTCTTT.

The chain joins TRBV29-1 to TRBJ2-7; TRBD1 is a possible D gene (6 bases). The V end was cut by 7 bases, the J end by 4 bases, with 17 bases between. CDR3 length equals 13 residues. Per the germline V gene, CDR1 is SQVTM and CDR2 is ANQGSEA. CDR3 region: CSERQADEYEQYF. As DNA, the CDR3 is TGCAGCGAGAGACAGGCGGACGAATACGAGCAGTACTTC.

This rearrangement joins TRBV6-1 to TRBJ2-7; D assignment may be TRBD1 or TRBD2 (5 bases each). Trimming removed 7 bases at V and 3 bases at J, with 19 bases between. CDR3 length: 15 amino acids. The germline V gene encodes CDR1 MNHNS and CDR2 SASEGT. The CDR3 reads CASTPGPAGYYEQYF. The CDR3 DNA follows: TGTGCCAGCACCCCGGGGCCGGCAGGGTACTACGAGCAGTACTTC.

The V call is TRBV18, the J call TRBJ2-7, with 7 bases identical to TRBD2. V trimming: 5 bases; J trimming: 4 bases; junction bases outside the gene matches: 8. From germline, CDR1 is KGHSH and CDR2 LQKENI. The CDR3 has 14 amino acids. The CDR3 bases are TGTGCCAGCTCAACTCAGGGAGGGGCTTACGAGCAGTACTTC. Its protein product is CASSTQGGAYEQYF.

This clone was counted a single time. V gene TRBV10-3 combines with J gene TRBJ2-5; possibly TRBD1 for D (6 bases). CDR3 length: 15 amino acids. Trimming took 2 bases from V and 3 from J, leaving 13 bases between them. Germline CDR1 reads ENHRY; CDR2 reads SYGVKD. CDR3 residues: CAISEVGTSEETQYF. The DNA of the CDR3 is TGTGCCATCAGTGAGGTTGGGACATCGGAAGAGACCCAGTACTTC.

This chain joins TRBV11-3 and TRBJ2-2; possible D gene TRBD2, 5 bases. The germline V gene encodes CDR1 SGHNT and CDR2 YENEEA. The CDR3 is 15 amino acids. V shed 4 bases and J shed 2 bases, with 11 bases lying between them. The CDR3 is CASSSGEGNTGELFF. CDR3 coding DNA: TGTGCCAGCAGCTCCGGAGAGGGTAACACCGGGGAGCTGTTTTTT.

The chain joins TRBV18 to TRBJ1-3; D gene unclear. V was pared by 3 bases and J by 2 bases, with 8 bases between. Germline CDR1 and CDR2: KGHSH and LQKENI. CDR3 size: 14 residues. CDR3 protein: CASSPPAAGNTIYF. The CDR3 region has the DNA TGTGCCAGCTCACCTCCGGCCGCTGGAAACACCATATATTTT.